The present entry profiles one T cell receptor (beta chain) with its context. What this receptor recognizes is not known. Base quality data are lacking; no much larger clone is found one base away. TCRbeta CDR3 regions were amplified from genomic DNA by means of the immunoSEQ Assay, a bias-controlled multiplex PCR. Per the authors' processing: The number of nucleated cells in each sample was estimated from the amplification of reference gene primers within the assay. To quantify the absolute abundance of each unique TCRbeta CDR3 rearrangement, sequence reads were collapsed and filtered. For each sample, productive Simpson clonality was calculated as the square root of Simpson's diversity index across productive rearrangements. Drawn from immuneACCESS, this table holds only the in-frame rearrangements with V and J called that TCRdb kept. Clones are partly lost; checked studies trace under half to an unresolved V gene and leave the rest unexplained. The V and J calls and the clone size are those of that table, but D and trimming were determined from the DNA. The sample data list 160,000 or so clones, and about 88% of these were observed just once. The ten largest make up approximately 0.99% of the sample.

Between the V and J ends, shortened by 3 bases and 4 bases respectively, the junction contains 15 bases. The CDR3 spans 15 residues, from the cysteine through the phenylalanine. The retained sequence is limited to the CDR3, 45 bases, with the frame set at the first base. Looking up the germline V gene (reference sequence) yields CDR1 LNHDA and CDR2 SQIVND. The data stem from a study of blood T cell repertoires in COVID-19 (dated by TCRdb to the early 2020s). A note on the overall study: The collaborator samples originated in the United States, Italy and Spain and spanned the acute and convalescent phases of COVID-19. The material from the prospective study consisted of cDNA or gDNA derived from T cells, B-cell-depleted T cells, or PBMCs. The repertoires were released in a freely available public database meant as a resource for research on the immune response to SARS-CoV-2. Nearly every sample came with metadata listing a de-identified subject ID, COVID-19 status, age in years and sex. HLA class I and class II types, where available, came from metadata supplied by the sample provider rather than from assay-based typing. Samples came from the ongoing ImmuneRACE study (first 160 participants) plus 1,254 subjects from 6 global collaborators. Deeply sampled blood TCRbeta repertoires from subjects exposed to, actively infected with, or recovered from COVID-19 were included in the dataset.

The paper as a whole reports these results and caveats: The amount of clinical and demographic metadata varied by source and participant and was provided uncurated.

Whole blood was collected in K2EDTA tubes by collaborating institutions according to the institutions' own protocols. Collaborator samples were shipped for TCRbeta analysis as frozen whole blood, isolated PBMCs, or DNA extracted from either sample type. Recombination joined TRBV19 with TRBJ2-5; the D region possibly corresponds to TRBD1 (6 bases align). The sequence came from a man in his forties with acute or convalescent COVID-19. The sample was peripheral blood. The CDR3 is CASSMILGDTETQYF. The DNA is TGTGCCAGTAGTATGATTTTAGGGGACACAGAGACCCAGTACTTC.